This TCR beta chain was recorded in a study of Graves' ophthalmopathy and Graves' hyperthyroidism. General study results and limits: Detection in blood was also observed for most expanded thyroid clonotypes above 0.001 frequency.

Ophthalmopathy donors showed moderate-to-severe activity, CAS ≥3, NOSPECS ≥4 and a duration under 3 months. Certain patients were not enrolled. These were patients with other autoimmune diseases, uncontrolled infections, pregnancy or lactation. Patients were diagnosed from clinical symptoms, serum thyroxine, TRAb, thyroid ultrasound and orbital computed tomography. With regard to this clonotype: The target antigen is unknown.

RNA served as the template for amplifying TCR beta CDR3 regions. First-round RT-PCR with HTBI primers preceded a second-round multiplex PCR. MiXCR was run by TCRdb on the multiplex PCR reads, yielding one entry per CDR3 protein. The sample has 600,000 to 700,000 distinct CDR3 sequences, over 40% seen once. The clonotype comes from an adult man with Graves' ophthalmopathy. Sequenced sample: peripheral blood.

This CDR3 reads CASSLTQERTYEQYF. CDR3 nucleotides: TGTGCCAGCAGCTTAACCCAAGAAAGAACCTACGAGCAGTACTTC. The rearrangement joins TRBV7-3 to TRBJ2-7, with D unresolved. The CDR3 covers 15 residues. Germline V CDR1 and CDR2: SGHTA, FQGTGA. V was clipped by 0 bases and J by 2 bases, with 11 bases between them.